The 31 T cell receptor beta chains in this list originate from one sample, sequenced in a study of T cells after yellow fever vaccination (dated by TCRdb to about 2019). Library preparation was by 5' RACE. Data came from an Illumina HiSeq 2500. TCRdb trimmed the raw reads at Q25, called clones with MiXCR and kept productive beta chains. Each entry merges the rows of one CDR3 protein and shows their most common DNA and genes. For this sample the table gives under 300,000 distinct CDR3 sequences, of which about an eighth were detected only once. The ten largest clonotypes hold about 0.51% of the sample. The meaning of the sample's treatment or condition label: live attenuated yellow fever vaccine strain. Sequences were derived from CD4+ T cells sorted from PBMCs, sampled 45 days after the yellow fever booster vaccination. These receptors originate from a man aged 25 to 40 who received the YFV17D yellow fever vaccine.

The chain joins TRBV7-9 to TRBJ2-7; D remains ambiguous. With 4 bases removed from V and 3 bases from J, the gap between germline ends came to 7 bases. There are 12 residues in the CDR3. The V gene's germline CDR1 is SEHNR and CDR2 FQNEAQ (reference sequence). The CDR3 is CASSSVLYEQYF. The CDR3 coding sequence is TGTGCCAGCAGCTCCGTGCTCTACGAGCAGTACTTC. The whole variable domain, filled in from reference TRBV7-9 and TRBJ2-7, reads DTGVSQNPRHKITKRGQNVTFRCDPISEHNRLYWYRQTLGQGPEFLTYFQNEAQLEKSRLLSDRFSAERPKGSFSTLEIQRTEQGDSAMYLCASSSVLYEQYFGPGTRLTVT.

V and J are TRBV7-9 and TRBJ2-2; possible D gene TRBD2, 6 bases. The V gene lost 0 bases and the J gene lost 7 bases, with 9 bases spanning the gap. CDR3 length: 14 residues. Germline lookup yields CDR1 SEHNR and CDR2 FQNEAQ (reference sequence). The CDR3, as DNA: TGTGCCAGCAGCTTAGCCCTAGCGATCGGGGAGCTGTTTTTT. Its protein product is CASSLALAIGELFF.

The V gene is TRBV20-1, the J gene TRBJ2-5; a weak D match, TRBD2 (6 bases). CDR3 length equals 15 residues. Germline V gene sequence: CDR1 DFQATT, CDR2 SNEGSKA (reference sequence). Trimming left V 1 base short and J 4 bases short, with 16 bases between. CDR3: CSARAPPRGIETQYF. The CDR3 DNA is TGCAGTGCTAGAGCCCCGCCCCGGGGGATAGAGACCCAGTACTTC.

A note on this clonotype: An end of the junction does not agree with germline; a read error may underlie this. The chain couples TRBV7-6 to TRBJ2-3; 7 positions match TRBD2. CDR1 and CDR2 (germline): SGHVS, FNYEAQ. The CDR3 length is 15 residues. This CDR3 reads CASALGGFATDTRYF. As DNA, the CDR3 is TGTGCCAGCGCTTTGGGGGGGTTCGCTACAGATACGCGGTATTTT.

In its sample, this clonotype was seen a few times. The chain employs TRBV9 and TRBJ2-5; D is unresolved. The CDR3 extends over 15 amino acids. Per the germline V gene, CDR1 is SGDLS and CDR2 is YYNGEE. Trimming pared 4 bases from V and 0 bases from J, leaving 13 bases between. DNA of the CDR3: TGTGCCAGCAGCCCATTAATGGGGTACCAAGAGACCCAGTACTTC. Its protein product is CASSPLMGYQETQYF.

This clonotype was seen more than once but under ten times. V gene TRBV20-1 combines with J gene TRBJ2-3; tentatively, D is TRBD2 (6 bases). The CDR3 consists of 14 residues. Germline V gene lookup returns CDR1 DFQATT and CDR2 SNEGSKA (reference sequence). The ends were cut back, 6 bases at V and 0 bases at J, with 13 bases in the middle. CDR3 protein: CSALRGTSTDTQYF. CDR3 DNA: TGCAGTGCGCTTCGCGGGACTAGCACAGATACGCAGTATTTT.

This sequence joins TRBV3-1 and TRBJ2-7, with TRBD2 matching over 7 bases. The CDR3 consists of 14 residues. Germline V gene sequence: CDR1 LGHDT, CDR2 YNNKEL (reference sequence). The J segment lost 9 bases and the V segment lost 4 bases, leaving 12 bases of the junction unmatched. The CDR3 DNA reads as TGTGCCAGCAGCCGAGCCGTGGGGGAGGGCCGGCAGTACTTC. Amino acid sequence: CASSRAVGEGRQYF.

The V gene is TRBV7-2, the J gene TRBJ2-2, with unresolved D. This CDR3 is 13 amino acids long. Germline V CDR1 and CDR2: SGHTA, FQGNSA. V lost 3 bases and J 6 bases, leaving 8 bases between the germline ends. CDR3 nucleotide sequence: TGTGCCAGCAGCTTTACAAAGGCCGGGGAGCTGTTTTTT. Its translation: CASSFTKAGELFF.

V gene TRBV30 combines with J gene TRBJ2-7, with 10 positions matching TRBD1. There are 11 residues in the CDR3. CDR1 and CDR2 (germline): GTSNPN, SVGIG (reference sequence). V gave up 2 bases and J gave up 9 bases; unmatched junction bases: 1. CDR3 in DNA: TGTGCCTGGAGTCGGGACAGGGGGCAGTACTTC. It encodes CAWSRDRGQYF.

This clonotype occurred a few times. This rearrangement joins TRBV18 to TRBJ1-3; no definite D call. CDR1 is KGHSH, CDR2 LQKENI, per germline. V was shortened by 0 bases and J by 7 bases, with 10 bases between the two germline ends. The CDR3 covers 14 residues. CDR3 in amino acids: CASSPPSDWNTIYF. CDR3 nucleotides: TGTGCCAGCTCACCACCGTCGGACTGGAACACCATATATTTT.

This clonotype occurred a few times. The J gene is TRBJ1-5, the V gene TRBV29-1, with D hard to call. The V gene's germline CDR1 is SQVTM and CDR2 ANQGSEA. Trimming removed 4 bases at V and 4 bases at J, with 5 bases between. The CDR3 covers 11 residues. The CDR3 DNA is TGCAGCGTTGGCTCTAATCAGCCCCAGCATTTT. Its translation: CSVGSNQPQHF.

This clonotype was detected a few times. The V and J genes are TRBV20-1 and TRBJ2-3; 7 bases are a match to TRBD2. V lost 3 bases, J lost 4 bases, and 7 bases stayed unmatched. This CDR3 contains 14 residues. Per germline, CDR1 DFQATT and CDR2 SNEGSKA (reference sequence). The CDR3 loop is CSASRGVLPDTQYF. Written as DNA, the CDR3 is TGCAGTGCTAGTCGGGGGGTTCTGCCAGATACGCAGTATTTT.

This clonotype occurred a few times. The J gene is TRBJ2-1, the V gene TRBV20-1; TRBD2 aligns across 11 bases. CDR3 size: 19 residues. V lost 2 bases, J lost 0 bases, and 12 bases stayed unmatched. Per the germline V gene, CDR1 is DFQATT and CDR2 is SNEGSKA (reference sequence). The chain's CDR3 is CSARIASIGTSGSYNEQFF. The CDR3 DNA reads TGCAGTGCTAGAATCGCCTCGATAGGGACTAGCGGCTCCTACAATGAGCAGTTCTTC.

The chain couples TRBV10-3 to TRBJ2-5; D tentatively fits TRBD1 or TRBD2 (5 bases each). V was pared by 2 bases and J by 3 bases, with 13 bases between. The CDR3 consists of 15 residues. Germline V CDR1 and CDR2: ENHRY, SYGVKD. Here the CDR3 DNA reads TGTGCCATCAGTGAGGGGGGAAAAGGGAAAGAGACCCAGTACTTC. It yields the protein CAISEGGKGKETQYF.

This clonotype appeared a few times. The CDR3 is CASRDRGNGELFF. CDR3 nucleotides: TGTGCCAGCAGGGACAGGGGTAACGGGGAGCTGTTTTTT. The V call is TRBV6-2 or TRBV6-3, the J call TRBJ2-2; 9 bases are shared with TRBD1. The CDR3 extends over 13 amino acids. J gave up 7 bases and V 6 bases, and 3 bases lay outside the gene matches. Germline-derived CDR1 and CDR2 are MNHEY and SVGEGT.

The CDR3 protein is CASSSQRGANVLTF. DNA for the CDR3: TGTGCCAGCAGTTCTCAGAGGGGGGCCAACGTCCTGACTTTC. The V and J genes are TRBV28 and TRBJ2-6, with no clear D. V was pared by 4 bases and J by 4 bases, with 8 bases between. CDR3 length: 14 residues. Germline-derived CDR1 and CDR2 are MDHEN and SYDVKM.

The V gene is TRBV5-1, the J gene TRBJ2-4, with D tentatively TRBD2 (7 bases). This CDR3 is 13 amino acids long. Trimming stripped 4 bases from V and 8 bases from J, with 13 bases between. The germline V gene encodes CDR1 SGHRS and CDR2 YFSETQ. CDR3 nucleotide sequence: TGCGCCAGCAGCCTAACAGGGAGGGACATTCAGTACTTC. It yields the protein CASSLTGRDIQYF. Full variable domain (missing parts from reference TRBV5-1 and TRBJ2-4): KAGVTQTPRYLIKTRGQQVTLSCSPISGHRSVSWYQQTPGQGLQFLFEYFSETQRNKGNFPGRFSGRQFSNSRSEMNVSTLELGDSALYLCASSLTGRDIQYFGAGTRLSVL.

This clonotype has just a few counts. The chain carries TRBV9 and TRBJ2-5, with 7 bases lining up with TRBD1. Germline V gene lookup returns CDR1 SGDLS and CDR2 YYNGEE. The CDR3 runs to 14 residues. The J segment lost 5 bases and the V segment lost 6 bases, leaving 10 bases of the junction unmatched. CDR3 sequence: CASNRRQGAETQYF. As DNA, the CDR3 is TGTGCCAGCAACCGCCGACAGGGAGCTGAGACCCAGTACTTC.

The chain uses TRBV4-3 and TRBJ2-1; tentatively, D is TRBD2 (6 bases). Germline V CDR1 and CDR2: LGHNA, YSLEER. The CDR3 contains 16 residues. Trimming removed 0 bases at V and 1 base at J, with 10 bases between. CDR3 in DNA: TGCGCCAGCAGCCAAGATCGGCGGGAATCCTACAATGAGCAGTTCTTC. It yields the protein CASSQDRRESYNEQFF.

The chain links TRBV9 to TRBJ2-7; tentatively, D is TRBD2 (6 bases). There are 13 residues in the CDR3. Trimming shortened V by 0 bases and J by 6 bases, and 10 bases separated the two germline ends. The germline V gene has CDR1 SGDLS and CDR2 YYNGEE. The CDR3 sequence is CASSVVMEGEQYF. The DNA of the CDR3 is TGTGCCAGCAGCGTAGTCATGGAGGGCGAGCAGTACTTC.

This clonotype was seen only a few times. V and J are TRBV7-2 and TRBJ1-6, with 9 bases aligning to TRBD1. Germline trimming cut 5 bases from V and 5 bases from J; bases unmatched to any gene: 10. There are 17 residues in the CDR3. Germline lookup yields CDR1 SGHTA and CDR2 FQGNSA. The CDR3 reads CASSQGRTGVHNSPLHF. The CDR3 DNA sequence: TGTGCCAGCAGCCAGGGAAGGACAGGGGTTCATAATTCACCCCTCCACTTT.

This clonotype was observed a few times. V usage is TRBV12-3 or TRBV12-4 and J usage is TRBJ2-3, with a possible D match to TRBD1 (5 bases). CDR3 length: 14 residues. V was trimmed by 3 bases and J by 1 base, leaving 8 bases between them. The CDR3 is CASSFDRRTDTQYF. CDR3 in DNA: TGTGCCAGCAGTTTTGACAGACGCACAGATACGCAGTATTTT.

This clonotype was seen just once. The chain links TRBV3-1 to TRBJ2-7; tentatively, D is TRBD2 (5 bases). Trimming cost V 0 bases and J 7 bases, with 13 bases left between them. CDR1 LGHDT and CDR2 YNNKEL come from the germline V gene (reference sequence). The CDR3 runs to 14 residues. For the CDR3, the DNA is TGTGCCAGCAGCCAAGAGAAGGTAACGGGGGAGCAGTACTTC. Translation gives CASSQEKVTGEQYF.

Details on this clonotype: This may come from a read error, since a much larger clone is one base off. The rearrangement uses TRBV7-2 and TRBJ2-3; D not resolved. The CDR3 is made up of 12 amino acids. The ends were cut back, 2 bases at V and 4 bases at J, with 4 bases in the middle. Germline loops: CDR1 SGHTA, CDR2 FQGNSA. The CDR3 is CASSLMADTQYF. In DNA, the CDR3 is TGTGCCAGCAGCTTAATGGCAGATACGCAGTATTTT.

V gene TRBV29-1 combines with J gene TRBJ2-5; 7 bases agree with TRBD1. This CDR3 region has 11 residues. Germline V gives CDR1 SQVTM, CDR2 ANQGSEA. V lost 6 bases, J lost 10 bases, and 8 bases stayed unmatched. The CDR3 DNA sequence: TGCAGCGTCGCGATCCGACAGGGCCAGTACTTC. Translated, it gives CSVAIRQGQYF.

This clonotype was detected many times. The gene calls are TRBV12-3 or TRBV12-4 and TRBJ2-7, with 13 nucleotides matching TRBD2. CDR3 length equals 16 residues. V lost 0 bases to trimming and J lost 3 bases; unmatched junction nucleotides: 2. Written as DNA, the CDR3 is TGTGCCAGCAGTTTAGCCGGGACTAGCGGGGTCTACGAGCAGTACTTC. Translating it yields CASSLAGTSGVYEQYF.

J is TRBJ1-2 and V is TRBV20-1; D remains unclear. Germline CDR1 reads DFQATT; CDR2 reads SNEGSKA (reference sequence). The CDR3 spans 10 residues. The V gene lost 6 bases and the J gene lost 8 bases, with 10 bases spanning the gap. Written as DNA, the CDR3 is TGCAGTGCAACAAGCGAAGGCTACACCTTC. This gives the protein CSATSEGYTF.

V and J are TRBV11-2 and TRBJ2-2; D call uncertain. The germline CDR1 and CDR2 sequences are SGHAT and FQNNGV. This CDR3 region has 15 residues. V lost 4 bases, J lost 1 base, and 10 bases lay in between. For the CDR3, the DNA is TGTGCCAGCAGCTGGGGATCTCTGAACACCGGGGAGCTGTTTTTT. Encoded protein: CASSWGSLNTGELFF.

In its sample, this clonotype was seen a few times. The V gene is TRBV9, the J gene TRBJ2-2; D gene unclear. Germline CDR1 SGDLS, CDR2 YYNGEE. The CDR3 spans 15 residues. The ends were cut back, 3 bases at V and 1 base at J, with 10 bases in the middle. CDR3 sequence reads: CASSERAQNTGELFF. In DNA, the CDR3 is TGTGCCAGCAGCGAACGTGCTCAGAACACCGGGGAGCTGTTTTTT.

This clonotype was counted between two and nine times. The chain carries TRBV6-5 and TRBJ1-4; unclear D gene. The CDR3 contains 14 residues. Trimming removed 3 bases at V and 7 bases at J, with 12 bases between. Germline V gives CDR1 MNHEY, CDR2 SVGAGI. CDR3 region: CASSYLGLAEKLFF. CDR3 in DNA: TGTGCCAGCAGTTATCTGGGGTTGGCTGAAAAACTGTTTTTT.

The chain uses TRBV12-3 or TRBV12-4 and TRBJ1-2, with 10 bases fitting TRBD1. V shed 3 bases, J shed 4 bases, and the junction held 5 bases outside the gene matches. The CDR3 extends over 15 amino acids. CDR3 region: CASSFWTGGRYGYTF. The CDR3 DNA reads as TGTGCCAGCAGTTTTTGGACAGGGGGTCGCTATGGCTACACCTTC.